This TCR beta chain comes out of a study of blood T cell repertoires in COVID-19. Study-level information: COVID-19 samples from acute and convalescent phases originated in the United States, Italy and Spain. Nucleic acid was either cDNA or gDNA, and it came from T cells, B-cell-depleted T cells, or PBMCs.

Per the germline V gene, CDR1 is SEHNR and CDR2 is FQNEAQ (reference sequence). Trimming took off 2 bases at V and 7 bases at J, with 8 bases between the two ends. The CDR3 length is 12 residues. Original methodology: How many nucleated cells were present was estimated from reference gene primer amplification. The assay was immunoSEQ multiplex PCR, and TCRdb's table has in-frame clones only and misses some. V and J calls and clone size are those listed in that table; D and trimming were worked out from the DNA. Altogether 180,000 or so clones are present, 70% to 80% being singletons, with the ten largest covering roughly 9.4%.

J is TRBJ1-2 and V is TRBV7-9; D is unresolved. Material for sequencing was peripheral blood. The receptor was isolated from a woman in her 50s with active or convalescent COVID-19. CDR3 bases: TGTGCCAGCAGCTTATTAACAGTTGGCTACACCTTC. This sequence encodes CASSLLTVGYTF.